This TCR beta chain was obtained from a study of circulating tumor DNA in untreated peripheral T-cell lymphoma. The protocol was immunoSEQ multiplex PCR, while the TCRdb copy is restricted to in-frame clones and leaves out a portion. In the table there are about 10,000 clones, about 82% of which are singletons. The tumor tissue sample was taken at baseline before any treatment. Comment on this clone: Its antigen is currently unknown.

Findings and caveats of the study: In approximately 78% of patients, tumor-specific clonotypes were identified.

CDR1 MNHGY and CDR2 SAAAGT come from the germline V gene. Deletions cut 4 bases from V and 9 bases from J, with 22 bases between. The CDR3 runs 15 residues. This rearrangement joins TRBV6-8 to TRBJ2-7; the D gene is possibly TRBD2 (6 bases). The source is a human donor with peripheral T-cell lymphoma. Sequencing was done on a sample of tumor tissue. The CDR3 is CASSFLITSIAVQYF. The CDR3 coding sequence is TGTGCCAGCAGTTTTTTGATCACTTCTATAGCGGTGCAGTACTTC.